These 19 T cell receptor beta chains originate from one sample sequenced in a study of blood T cell repertoires in COVID-19. Using immunoSEQ multiplex PCR, the repertoire was profiled, and TCRdb retains in-frame clones only, with some absent. The table has approximately 60,000 clones, almost 85% seen once; the top ten hold 8.2%. Input material: peripheral blood. The receptors shown here come from a woman of 80 years or more with acute or convalescent COVID-19.

The chain links TRBV7-7 to TRBJ1-1, with D perhaps matching TRBD1 (5 bases). The CDR3 runs 16 residues. Germline-derived CDR1 and CDR2 are SSHAT and FNYEAQ (reference sequence). V dropped 5 bases and J dropped 9 bases, with 25 bases sitting between them. The CDR3 nucleotides are TGTGCCAGCAGCCCTAGTCCGCCGGGACGACTAGACAAAGCTTTCTTT. This sequence encodes CASSPSPPGRLDKAFF. Complete variable domain (other parts from reference TRBV7-7 and TRBJ1-1): GAGVSQSPRYKVTKRGQDVTLRCDPISSHATLYWYQQALGQGPEFLTYFNYEAQPDKSGLPSDRFSAERPEGSISTLTIQRTEQRDSAMYRCASSPSPPGRLDKAFFGQGTRLTVV.

The genes are TRBV6-5 and TRBJ1-1; 9 nucleotides align to TRBD1. Germline assignment: CDR1 MNHEY and CDR2 SVGAGI. V was clipped by 2 bases and J by 11 bases; unmatched bases: 6. This CDR3 has 13 amino acids. CDR3 sequence: CASSYTRTGAAFF. The CDR3, as DNA: TGTGCCAGCAGTTACACACGGACAGGGGCCGCTTTCTTT.

The count of this clone is one. The chain joins TRBV6-5 to TRBJ2-6; perhaps TRBD2 as D (6 bases). Germline values: CDR1 MNHEY, CDR2 SVGAGI. V lost 6 bases and J 0 bases, leaving 9 bases between the germline ends. This CDR3 has 15 residues. The CDR3 reads CASRMGGSGANVLTF. The CDR3, as DNA: TGTGCCAGCAGGATGGGGGGCTCTGGGGCCAACGTCCTGACTTTC.

The chain employs TRBV27 and TRBJ1-2, with 7 bases aligning to TRBD1. The CDR3 totals 13 residues. The V and J ends lost 4 bases and 7 bases, in that order; junction bases with no gene match: 6. CDR1 is MNHEY, CDR2 SMNVEV, per germline (reference sequence). The CDR3 DNA follows: TGTGCCAGCAGTTCCGCGGACAGGTCTGGCTACACCTTC. Amino acid sequence: CASSSADRSGYTF.

This chain links TRBV18 with TRBJ2-7; 7 bases are shared with TRBD1. The CDR3 extends over 13 amino acids. Germline values: CDR1 KGHSH, CDR2 LQKENI. Losses at the gene ends were 6 bases for V and 3 bases for J; bases not matched to a gene: 5. CDR3 coding DNA: TGTGCCAGCTCCCTGACAGGGATCTACGAGCAGTACTTC. It encodes CASSLTGIYEQYF.

This rearrangement joins TRBV7-2 to TRBJ1-1; D unclear. V lost 5 bases and J 1 base, leaving 14 bases between the germline ends. CDR3 length: 15 residues. CDR1 is SGHTA and CDR2 is FQGNSA in the germline V gene. CDR3 in DNA: TGTGCCAGCAGCGACCGGGTAAACCAGAACACTGAAGCTTTCTTT. As protein: CASSDRVNQNTEAFF.

J is TRBJ2-7 and V is TRBV28; the match to TRBD1 covers 10 bases. The trim removed 6 bases at V and 7 bases at J, leaving 9 bases unmatched. Germline loops: CDR1 MDHEN, CDR2 SYDVKM. This CDR3 comprises 14 residues. In DNA form, the CDR3 reads TGTGCCAGCAGCGACCGACAGGGGGCGTTTGAGCAGTACTTC. This gives the protein CASSDRQGAFEQYF.

The chain recombines TRBV19 with TRBJ1-1, with 7 bases identical to TRBD1. The CDR3 is made up of 16 amino acids. V lost 4 bases to trimming and J lost 4 bases; unmatched junction nucleotides: 12. Germline CDR1 reads LNHDA; CDR2 reads SQIVND (reference sequence). CDR3 sequence: CASSTRQGTGGTEAFF. Written as DNA, the CDR3 is TGTGCCAGTAGTACGCGACAGGGAACTGGGGGCACTGAAGCTTTCTTT.

This sequence joins TRBV3-1 (or the pseudogene TRBV3-2) and TRBJ2-3, with unresolved D. The CDR3 contains 15 residues. The ends were cut back, 0 bases at V and 3 bases at J, with 10 bases in the middle. Germline V lookup: CDR1 LGHDT, CDR2 YNNKEL (reference sequence). Here the CDR3 reads CASSQEAGRTDTQYF. Here the CDR3 DNA reads TGTGCCAGCAGCCAAGAGGCAGGTAGGACAGATACGCAGTATTTT.

This chain links TRBV3-1 (or the pseudogene TRBV3-2) with TRBJ1-2, with TRBD1 as a possible D gene (6 bases). Trimming pared 1 base from V and 7 bases from J, leaving 7 bases between. Germline lookup yields CDR1 LGHDT and CDR2 YNNKEL (reference sequence). This CDR3 has 12 amino acids. CDR3 sequence reads: CASSQGGGGYTF. DNA of the CDR3: TGTGCCAGCAGCCAAGGAGGGGGTGGCTACACCTTC.

This clone was seen just once. The CDR3 loop is CASSSQGGIYGYTF. CDR3 coding DNA: TGTGCCAGCAGCTCACAGGGGGGGATCTATGGCTACACCTTC. The chain carries TRBV7-9 and TRBJ1-2; TRBD1 aligns across 8 bases. After removal of 4 bases from V and 4 bases from J, the junction contained 5 bases not matched to a gene. Looked up from germline, CDR1 is SEHNR and CDR2 is FQNEAQ (reference sequence). The CDR3 spans 14 residues.

Comments on this clone: Other DNA sequences of this sample code for an identical CDR3. This chain's CDR3 is CAWKQGTYEQYF. CDR3 in DNA: TGTGCCTGGAAGCAGGGGACCTACGAGCAGTACTTC. The chain carries TRBV30 and TRBJ2-7; a possible D gene is TRBD1 (6 bases). V was clipped by 4 bases and J by 2 bases, with 9 bases between them. The CDR3 totals 12 residues. CDR1 is GTSNPN, CDR2 SVGIG, per germline (reference sequence).

In nucleotides, the CDR3 is TGCGCCAGCAGCCCCGACAGGCTCTCTGAAGCTTTCTTT. It yields the protein CASSPDRLSEAFF. The V and J genes are TRBV5-1 and TRBJ1-1; weak D call: TRBD1 (6 bases). The CDR3 runs to 13 residues. Between the trimmed V and J ends, which lost 4 bases and 6 bases, there was a span of 13 bases. Germline assignment: CDR1 SGHRS and CDR2 YFSETQ. The complete variable domain, with remaining parts taken from reference TRBV5-1 and TRBJ1-1, reads KAGVTQTPRYLIKTRGQQVTLSCSPISGHRSVSWYQQTPGQGLQFLFEYFSETQRNKGNFPGRFSGRQFSNSRSEMNVSTLELGDSALYLCASSPDRLSEAFFGQGTRLTVV.

This clone showed up many times. This chain links TRBV7-9 with TRBJ1-1; a weak D match, TRBD1 (6 bases). The length of the CDR3 is 15 residues. Trimming shortened V by 5 bases and J by 1 base, and 14 bases separated the two germline ends. Germline loops: CDR1 SEHNR, CDR2 FQNEAQ (reference sequence). The CDR3 coding sequence is TGTGCCAGCAGCACCGACGGCAGGGGGAACACTGAAGCTTTCTTT. Encoded protein: CASSTDGRGNTEAFF.

The chain is built from TRBV7-2 and TRBJ2-3; 7 bases agree with TRBD1. The length of the CDR3 is 13 residues. J was trimmed by 6 bases and V by 4 bases; bases with no gene match: 4. Germline loops: CDR1 SGHTA, CDR2 FQGNSA. The CDR3 sequence is CASSSDRVDTQYF. CDR3 coding DNA: TGTGCCAGCAGCTCCGACAGGGTTGATACGCAGTATTTT. The variable domain in full, with the rest retrieved from reference TRBV7-2 and TRBJ2-3, is GAGVSQSPSNKVTEKGKDVELRCDPISGHTALYWYRQSLGQGLEFLIYFQGNSAPDKSGLPSDRFSAERTGGSVSTLTIQRTQQEDSAVYLCASSSDRVDTQYFGPGTRLTVL.

The chain joins TRBV30 to TRBJ2-2; tentative D call: TRBD2 (7 bases). CDR1 and CDR2 (germline): GTSNPN, SVGIG (reference sequence). Trimming pared 5 bases from V and 1 base from J, leaving 20 bases between. The CDR3 is 17 residues long. The DNA for the CDR3 is TGTGCCTGGCGTGGGGGGGGCGGATCCTTGAACACCGGGGAGCTGTTTTTT. It encodes CAWRGGGGSLNTGELFF.

This clone was seen just once. This rearrangement joins TRBV3-1 (or the pseudogene TRBV3-2) to TRBJ2-3; 10 positions match TRBD1. J was trimmed by 4 bases and V by 5 bases; bases with no gene match: 6. The CDR3 has 15 amino acids. Germline V lookup: CDR1 LGHDT, CDR2 YNNKEL (reference sequence). The CDR3: CASSDTGQGPDTQYF. Written as DNA, the CDR3 is TGTGCCAGCAGCGACACGGGACAGGGGCCAGATACGCAGTATTTT.

The chain couples TRBV27 to TRBJ2-3, with D perhaps TRBD2 (7 bases). The germline V gene encodes CDR1 MNHEY and CDR2 SMNVEV (reference sequence). The CDR3 loop spans 15 amino acids. Between the trimmed V and J ends, which lost 2 bases and 0 bases, there was a span of 9 bases. The CDR3 nucleotides read TGTGCCAGCAGTTTAGCGGGGGCTAGCACAGATACGCAGTATTTT. This encodes CASSLAGASTDTQYF.

The chain employs TRBV21-1 and TRBJ1-3; the table's D call TRBD1 went unverified against the DNA. TRBV21-1 is shown as a pseudogene. This CDR3 has 24 residues. This CDR3 reads CASSKRDWSSGGPSSREGGNTIYF. CDR3 DNA: TGTGCCAGCAGCAAAAGAGACTGGTCGTCAGGGGGCCCATCAAGTCGGGAAGGGGGAAACACCATATATTTT.